This T cell receptor (beta chain) was retrieved from a study of early T cells in non-severe SARS-CoV-2 infection. Study results and caveats: Matching results from VDJdb favored anti-spike CD8 responses, leaving private and CD4 specificities undetected.

The CDR3 runs 15 residues. V was pared by 4 bases and J by 4 bases, with 16 bases between. This clonotype appeared a few times. What it recognizes is unknown. Researchers tagged individual cDNA molecules with unique molecular identifiers. TCRdb re-called the 5' RACE reads through MiXCR, storing one row per CDR3 protein. The sample shows about 64,000 distinct CDR3 sequences, around 13% of them seen only once. The sequences come from whole blood, collected at baseline. The genes are TRBV12-3 or TRBV12-4 and TRBJ1-2, with D uncertain. The receptor was derived from an adult who was a healthcare worker with PCR-confirmed SARS-CoV-2 infection or an uninfected control (not recorded which). CDR3 DNA: TGTGCCAGCAGTTCGTACCCCGGAACAGTCTATGGCTACACCTTC. This gives the protein CASSSYPGTVYGYTF.